The 20 T cell receptor beta chains given below trace back to one sample, sequenced in a study of CD8 T cells in ankylosing spondylitis. TCRdb independently ran MiXCR on the 5' RACE reads; one entry per CDR3 protein. The data show more than 150,000 distinct CDR3 sequences, approximately 18% seen once. Sequencing used blood, either unsorted or a sorted T cell fraction (not recorded which). The origin of the receptors is a male donor under 30 with ankylosing spondylitis or in good health (not recorded which).

This clonotype was observed at least ten times. The chain is built from TRBV30 and TRBJ2-7, with 8 nucleotides matching TRBD1. Losses at the gene ends were 0 bases for V and 2 bases for J; bases not matched to a gene: 0. The germline V gene has CDR1 GTSNPN and CDR2 SVGIG (reference sequence). The length of the CDR3 is 13 residues. CDR3 loop: CAWSVQGAYEQYF. As DNA, the CDR3 is TGTGCCTGGAGTGTACAGGGGGCCTACGAGCAGTACTTC.

This clonotype was counted ten times or more. The gene calls are TRBV5-1 and TRBJ1-1; 12 nucleotides align to TRBD1. Germline loops: CDR1 SGHRS, CDR2 YFSETQ. V shed 6 bases, J shed 8 bases, and the junction held 11 bases outside the gene matches. CDR3 length: 15 residues. The DNA for the CDR3 is TGCGCCAGCACCATTAGATCTGGGACAGGGGGCGAAGCTTTCTTT. Protein: CASTIRSGTGGEAFF.

This clonotype has ten or more counts. V usage is TRBV6-2 or TRBV6-3 and J usage is TRBJ2-2, with 9 bases that match TRBD1. V trimming: 5 bases; J trimming: 2 bases; junction bases outside the gene matches: 3. This CDR3 has 15 amino acids. CDR1 is MNHEY and CDR2 is SVGEGT in the germline V gene. The CDR3 DNA sequence: TGTGCCAGCAGTGGGGACAGGGTAAACACCGGGGAGCTGTTTTTT. It is translated as CASSGDRVNTGELFF.

With regard to this clonotype: An end of the junction does not agree with germline; a read error may underlie this. This chain joins TRBV29-1 and TRBJ1-1; the D is unclear. This CDR3 is 13 amino acids long. Germline lookup yields CDR1 SQVTM and CDR2 ANQGSEA. Here the CDR3 reads CSVEKAENAEAFF. The CDR3 bases are TGCAGCGTTGAAAAGGCCGAGAACGCTGAAGCTTTCTTT.

This clonotype occurred many times. The J gene is TRBJ2-7, the V gene TRBV12-3 or TRBV12-4; TRBD1 matches at 8 bases. The CDR3 consists of 12 residues. V lost 6 bases, J lost 13 bases, and 11 bases stayed unmatched. This chain's CDR3 is CASSLPPGGEYF. CDR3 DNA sequence: TGTGCCAGCAGCTTACCCCCAGGGGGCGAATACTTC.

This clonotype was seen only once. The chain couples TRBV2 to TRBJ2-3; D is undetermined. Germline CDR1 reads SNHLY; CDR2 reads FYNNEI. This CDR3 region has 15 residues. With 0 bases removed from V and 4 bases from J, the gap between germline ends came to 11 bases. The CDR3 DNA is TGTGCCAGCAGTGAAGCGGAGCAGAGACCAGATACGCAGTATTTT. Its protein product is CASSEAEQRPDTQYF.

There are many counts of this clonotype. The rearrangement uses TRBV5-1 and TRBJ2-3, with 8 bases fitting TRBD1. V dropped 0 bases and J dropped 3; count of bases not matched to a gene: 6. The CDR3 totals 16 residues. Germline lookup yields CDR1 SGHRS and CDR2 YFSETQ. CDR3 coding DNA: TGCGCCAGCAGCTTGGGGGACAGGAGCGTTACAGATACGCAGTATTTT. It codes for CASSLGDRSVTDTQYF.

This clonotype was found many times. The CDR3 bases are TGTGCCAGCAGCCAGCTGATAGCGGAGTACAATGAGCAGTTCTTC. Translation gives CASSQLIAEYNEQFF. The chain is built from TRBV4-2 and TRBJ2-1, with D perhaps TRBD2 (6 bases). The V gene's germline CDR1 is LGHNA and CDR2 YNFKEQ. V dropped 3 bases and J dropped 4 bases, with 13 bases sitting between them. The CDR3 contains 15 residues.

The chain joins TRBV4-3 to TRBJ1-5; D perhaps matches TRBD1 (5 bases). Between the trimmed V and J ends, which lost 0 bases and 6 bases, there was a span of 12 bases. This CDR3 contains 15 residues. CDR1 and CDR2 from the germline V gene are LGHNA and YSLEER. The CDR3 loop is CASSQDARGGQPQHF. The CDR3, as DNA: TGCGCCAGCAGCCAAGATGCGAGGGGAGGTCAGCCCCAGCATTTT.

This clonotype came up many times. This chain uses TRBV7-9 with TRBJ2-3; TRBD2 matches at 7 bases. Germline CDR1 reads SEHNR; CDR2 reads FQNEAQ (reference sequence). After removal of 2 bases from V and 4 bases from J, the junction contained 6 bases not matched to a gene. The CDR3 consists of 15 residues. The CDR3 sequence is CASSLMWEGADTQYF. As DNA, the CDR3 is TGTGCCAGCAGCTTAATGTGGGAGGGCGCAGATACGCAGTATTTT. Supplemented by reference TRBV7-9 and TRBJ2-3, the full variable domain reads DTGVSQNPRHKITKRGQNVTFRCDPISEHNRLYWYRQTLGQGPEFLTYFQNEAQLEKSRLLSDRFSAERPKGSFSTLEIQRTEQGDSAMYLCASSLMWEGADTQYFGPGTRLTVL.

This clonotype was picked up a small number of times. The V call is TRBV27, the J call TRBJ2-3; D unresolved. The germline gives CDR1 MNHEY, CDR2 SMNVEV (reference sequence). The CDR3 is made up of 14 amino acids. V was trimmed by 3 bases and J by 4 bases, leaving 11 bases between them. The CDR3 region is CASSLKGRADTQYF. The CDR3, as DNA: TGTGCCAGCAGTTTGAAGGGTCGTGCAGATACGCAGTATTTT.

This clonotype has only a few counts. The chain is built from TRBV7-2 and TRBJ2-1; D unclear. Trimming cost V 1 base and J 7 bases, with 14 bases left between them. This CDR3 is 15 amino acids long. The germline gives CDR1 SGHTA, CDR2 FQGNSA. CDR3 amino acids: CASSLGYNSWNEQFF. CDR3 coding DNA: TGTGCCAGCAGCTTAGGTTATAATAGCTGGAATGAGCAGTTCTTC. The whole variable domain, filled in from reference TRBV7-2 and TRBJ2-1, reads GAGVSQSPSNKVTEKGKDVELRCDPISGHTALYWYRQSLGQGLEFLIYFQGNSAPDKSGLPSDRFSAERTGGSVSTLTIQRTQQEDSAVYLCASSLGYNSWNEQFFGPGTRLTVL.

The V call is TRBV12-3 or TRBV12-4, the J call TRBJ1-1; 8 bases match TRBD1. The CDR3 extends over 11 amino acids. The V and J ends lost 3 bases and 10 bases, in that order; junction bases with no gene match: 1. The CDR3 sequence: CASSFGTGAFF. CDR3 DNA sequence: TGTGCCAGCAGTTTCGGGACAGGAGCTTTCTTT.

This sequence joins TRBV4-1 and TRBJ1-5; D is ambiguous. The CDR3 is 14 amino acids. V shed 0 bases and J shed 3 bases, with 6 bases lying between them. Germline V CDR1 and CDR2: MGHRA, YSYEKL. Here the CDR3 reads CASSQEGPNQPQHF. Written as DNA, the CDR3 is TGCGCCAGCAGCCAAGAAGGGCCCAATCAGCCCCAGCATTTT.

This clonotype was observed many times. This chain links TRBV24-1 with TRBJ1-5; D might be TRBD1 (5 bases). This CDR3 has 14 residues. Germline V gives CDR1 KGHDR, CDR2 SFDVKD. V lost 0 bases and J 7 bases, leaving 9 bases between the germline ends. The CDR3 spells CATSDLPGVQPQHF. DNA for the CDR3: TGTGCCACCAGTGATTTGCCGGGGGTCCAGCCCCAGCATTTT.

This clonotype has ten or more counts. V and J are TRBV6-5 and TRBJ2-5; D perhaps matches TRBD2 (6 bases). V dropped 2 bases and J dropped 3 bases, with 19 bases sitting between them. The CDR3 is 17 amino acids. CDR1 is MNHEY, CDR2 SVGAGI, per germline. The CDR3 DNA reads as TGTGCCAGCAGTTACAACCAGCCGGGACTTTCTAAAGAGACCCAGTACTTC. Amino acids: CASSYNQPGLSKETQYF.

This clonotype appeared many times. The V gene is TRBV27, the J gene TRBJ1-6, with D unclear. CDR3 size: 13 residues. CDR1 is MNHEY, CDR2 SMNVEV, per germline (reference sequence). Deletions cut 0 bases from V and 13 bases from J, with 10 bases between. CDR3 region: CASSLSKSFPLHF. In DNA, the CDR3 is TGTGCCAGCAGTTTATCCAAATCGTTCCCCCTCCACTTT.

This clonotype was observed a handful of times. The rearrangement joins TRBV7-8 to TRBJ2-7; D not certain. The germline V gene encodes CDR1 SGHVS and CDR2 FQNEAQ. Deletions cut 1 base from V and 2 bases from J, with 12 bases between. CDR3 length: 15 residues. CDR3 DNA: TGTGCCAGCAGCTTAGTCCGGGCGGATACCTACGAGCAGTACGTC. It is translated as CASSLVRADTYEQYV.

J is TRBJ2-1 and V is TRBV7-9; maybe TRBD2 (6 bases). Per the germline V gene, CDR1 is SEHNR and CDR2 is FQNEAQ (reference sequence). CDR3 length equals 14 residues. V shed 1 base and J shed 8 bases, with 12 bases lying between them. CDR3 loop: CASSLVEGIDEQFF. The CDR3 bases are TGTGCCAGCAGCTTAGTGGAGGGTATCGATGAGCAGTTCTTC. Full variable domain (remainder filled in from reference TRBV7-9 and TRBJ2-1): DTGVSQNPRHKITKRGQNVTFRCDPISEHNRLYWYRQTLGQGPEFLTYFQNEAQLEKSRLLSDRFSAERPKGSFSTLEIQRTEQGDSAMYLCASSLVEGIDEQFFGPGTRLTVL.

This clonotype was found many times. The chain is built from TRBV6-5 and TRBJ1-1; possibly TRBD1 for D (5 bases). With 4 bases removed from V and 10 bases from J, the gap between germline ends came to 16 bases. The germline V gene has CDR1 MNHEY and CDR2 SVGAGI. The CDR3 extends over 13 amino acids. CDR3 protein: CASSSTEWGSAFF. Written as DNA, the CDR3 is TGTGCCAGCAGTTCTACGGAGTGGGGGTCAGCTTTCTTT.